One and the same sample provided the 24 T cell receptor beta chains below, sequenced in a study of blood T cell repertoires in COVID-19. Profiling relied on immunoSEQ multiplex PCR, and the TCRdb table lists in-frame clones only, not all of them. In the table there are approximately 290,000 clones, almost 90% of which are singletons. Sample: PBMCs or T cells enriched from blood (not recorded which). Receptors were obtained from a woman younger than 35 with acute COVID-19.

The CDR3 DNA reads TGTGCCAGCAGCCCGAGACAGGCGGCGAACACCGGGGAGCTGTTTTTT. Its translation is CASSPRQAANTGELFF. The rearrangement links TRBV9 to TRBJ2-2; D is perhaps TRBD1 (6 bases). Germline CDR1 and CDR2: SGDLS and YYNGEE. The CDR3 is made up of 16 amino acids. V shed 4 bases and J shed 0 bases, with 13 bases lying between them.

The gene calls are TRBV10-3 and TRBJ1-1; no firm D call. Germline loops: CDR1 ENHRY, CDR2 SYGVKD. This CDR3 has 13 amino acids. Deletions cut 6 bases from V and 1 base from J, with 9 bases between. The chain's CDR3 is CAISNAGNTEAFF. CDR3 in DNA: TGTGCCATCAGCAACGCCGGGAACACTGAAGCTTTCTTT.

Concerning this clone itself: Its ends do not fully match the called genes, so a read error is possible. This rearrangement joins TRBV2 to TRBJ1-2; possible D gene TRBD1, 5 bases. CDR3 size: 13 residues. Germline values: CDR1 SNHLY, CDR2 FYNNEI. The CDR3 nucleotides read TGTGCCAGCAGTAGTCAGGGTTACTACGGCTACACCTTC. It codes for CASSSQGYYGYTF.

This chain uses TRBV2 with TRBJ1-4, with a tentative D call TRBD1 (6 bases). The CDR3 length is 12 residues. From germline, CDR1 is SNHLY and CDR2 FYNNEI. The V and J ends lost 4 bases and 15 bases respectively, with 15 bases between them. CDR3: CASSADSLGVFF. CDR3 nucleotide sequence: TGTGCCAGCAGTGCGGACAGCCTTGGGGTGTTTTTT.

CDR3 region: CASSLLGQFTDTQYF. The CDR3 DNA reads TGTGCCAGCAGCCTCCTAGGACAGTTCACAGATACGCAGTATTTT. The chain couples TRBV7-2 to TRBJ2-3, with D tentatively TRBD1 (6 bases). CDR1 and CDR2 from the germline V gene are SGHTA and FQGNSA. V gave up 5 bases and J gave up 2 bases, with 14 bases separating them. The CDR3 consists of 15 residues.

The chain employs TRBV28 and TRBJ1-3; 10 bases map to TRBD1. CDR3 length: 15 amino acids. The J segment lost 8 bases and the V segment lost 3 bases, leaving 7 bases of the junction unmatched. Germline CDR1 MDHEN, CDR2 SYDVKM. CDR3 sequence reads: CASSLGTGERDTIYF. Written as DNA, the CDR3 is TGTGCCAGCAGTTTGGGGACAGGGGAAAGGGACACCATATATTTT.

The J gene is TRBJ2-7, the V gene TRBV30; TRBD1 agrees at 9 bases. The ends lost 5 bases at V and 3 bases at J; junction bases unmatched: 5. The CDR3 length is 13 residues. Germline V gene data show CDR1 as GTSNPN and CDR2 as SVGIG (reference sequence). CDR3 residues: CAWGTGPLYEQYF. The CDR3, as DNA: TGTGCCTGGGGGACAGGGCCCCTCTACGAGCAGTACTTC.

The CDR3 DNA sequence: TGTGCCAGCAGCCAAGATCCCGGACAGGGTGGCAATCAGCCCCAGCATTTT. Amino acids: CASSQDPGQGGNQPQHF. The chain links TRBV4-2 to TRBJ1-5, with 8 nucleotides matching TRBD1. This CDR3 spans 17 amino acids. With 0 bases clipped from V and 2 bases from J, the junction kept 6 bases outside the gene matches. The germline CDR1 and CDR2 sequences are LGHNA and YNFKEQ.

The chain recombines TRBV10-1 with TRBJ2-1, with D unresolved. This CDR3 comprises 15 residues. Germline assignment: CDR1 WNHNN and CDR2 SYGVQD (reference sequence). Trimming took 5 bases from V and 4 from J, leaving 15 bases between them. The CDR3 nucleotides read TGCGCCAGCAGTTTTACTACCACCCTATACAATGAGCAGTTCTTC. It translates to CASSFTTTLYNEQFF.

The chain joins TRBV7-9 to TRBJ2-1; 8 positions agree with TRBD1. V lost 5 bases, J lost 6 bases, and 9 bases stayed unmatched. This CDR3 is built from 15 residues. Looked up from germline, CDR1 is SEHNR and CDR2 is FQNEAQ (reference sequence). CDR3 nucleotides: TGTGCCAGCAGCCGAGATAGGACAGGGATCAATGAGCAGTTCTTC. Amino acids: CASSRDRTGINEQFF. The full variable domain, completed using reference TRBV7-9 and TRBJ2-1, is DTGVSQNPRHKITKRGQNVTFRCDPISEHNRLYWYRQTLGQGPEFLTYFQNEAQLEKSRLLSDRFSAERPKGSFSTLEIQRTEQGDSAMYLCASSRDRTGINEQFFGPGTRLTVL.

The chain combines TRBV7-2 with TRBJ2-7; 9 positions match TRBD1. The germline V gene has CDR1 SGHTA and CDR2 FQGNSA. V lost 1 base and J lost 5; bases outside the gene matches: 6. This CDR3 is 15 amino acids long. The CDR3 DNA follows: TGTGCCAGCAGCTTAGTCGGGACAGGGCCCCACGAGCAGTACTTC. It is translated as CASSLVGTGPHEQYF.

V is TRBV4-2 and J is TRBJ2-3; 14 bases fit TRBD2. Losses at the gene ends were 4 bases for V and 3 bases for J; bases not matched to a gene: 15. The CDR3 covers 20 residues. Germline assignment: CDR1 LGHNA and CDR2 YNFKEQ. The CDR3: CASSRLLNLGTSGSTDTQYF. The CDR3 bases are TGTGCCAGCAGCCGACTATTAAATCTAGGGACTAGCGGGAGTACAGATACGCAGTATTTT.

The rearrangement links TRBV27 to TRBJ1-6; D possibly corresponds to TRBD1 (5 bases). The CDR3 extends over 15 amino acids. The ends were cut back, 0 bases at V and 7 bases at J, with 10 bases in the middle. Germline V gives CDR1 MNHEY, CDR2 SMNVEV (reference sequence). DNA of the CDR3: TGTGCCAGCAGTTTATCGTCGGGGGTGAATTCACCCCTCCACTTT. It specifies CASSLSSGVNSPLHF.

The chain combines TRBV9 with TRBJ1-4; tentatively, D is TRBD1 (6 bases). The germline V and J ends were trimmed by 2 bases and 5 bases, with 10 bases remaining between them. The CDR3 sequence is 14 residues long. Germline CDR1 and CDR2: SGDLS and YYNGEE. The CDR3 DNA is TGTGCCAGCAGCGTGGGTAGGGGGAATGAAAAACTGTTTTTT. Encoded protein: CASSVGRGNEKLFF.

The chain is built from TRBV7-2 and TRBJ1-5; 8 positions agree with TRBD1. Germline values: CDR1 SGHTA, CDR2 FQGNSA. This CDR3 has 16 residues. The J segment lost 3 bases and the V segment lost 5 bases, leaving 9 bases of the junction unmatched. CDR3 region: CASSPTGAIYNQPQHF. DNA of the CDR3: TGTGCCAGCAGCCCGACAGGGGCCATATACAATCAGCCCCAGCATTTT.

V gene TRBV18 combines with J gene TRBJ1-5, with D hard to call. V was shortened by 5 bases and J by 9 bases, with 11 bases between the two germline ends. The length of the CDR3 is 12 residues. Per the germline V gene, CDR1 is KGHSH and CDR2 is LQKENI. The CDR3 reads CASSSTSGPQHF. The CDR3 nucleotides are TGTGCCAGCTCATCGACGAGCGGGCCCCAGCATTTT.

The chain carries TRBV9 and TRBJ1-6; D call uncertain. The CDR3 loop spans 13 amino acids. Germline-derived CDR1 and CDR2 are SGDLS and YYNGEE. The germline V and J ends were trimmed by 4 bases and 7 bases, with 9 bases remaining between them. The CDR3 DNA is TGTGCCAGCAGCTCTAACGGGAATTCACCCCTCCACTTT. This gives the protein CASSSNGNSPLHF.

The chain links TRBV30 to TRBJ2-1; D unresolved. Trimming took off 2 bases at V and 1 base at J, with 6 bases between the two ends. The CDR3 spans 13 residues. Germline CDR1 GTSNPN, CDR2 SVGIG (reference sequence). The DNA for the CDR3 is TGTGCCTGGAGTTTCGGGTCCTACAATGAGCAGTTCTTC. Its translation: CAWSFGSYNEQFF.

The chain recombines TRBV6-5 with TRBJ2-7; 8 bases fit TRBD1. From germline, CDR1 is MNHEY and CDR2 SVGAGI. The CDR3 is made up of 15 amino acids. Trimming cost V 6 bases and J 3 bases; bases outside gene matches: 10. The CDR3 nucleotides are TGTGCCAGCAGCCTTACGACAGGGGCGCACTACGAGCAGTACTTC. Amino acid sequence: CASSLTTGAHYEQYF.

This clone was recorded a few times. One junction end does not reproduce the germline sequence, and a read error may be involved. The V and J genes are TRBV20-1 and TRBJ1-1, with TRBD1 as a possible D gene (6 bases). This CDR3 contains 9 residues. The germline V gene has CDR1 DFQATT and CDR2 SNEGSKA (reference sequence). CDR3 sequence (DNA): TGCAGTGCATATTACAGGGTCGGGTTT. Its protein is CSAYYRVGF.

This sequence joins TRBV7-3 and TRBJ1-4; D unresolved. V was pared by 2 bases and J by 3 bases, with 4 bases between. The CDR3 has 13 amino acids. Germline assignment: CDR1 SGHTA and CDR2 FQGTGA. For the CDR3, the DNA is TGTGCCAGCAGCTTATCGGCTAATGAAAAACTGTTTTTT. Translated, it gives CASSLSANEKLFF.

CDR3 loop: CASSLGGEETQYF. The CDR3 DNA follows: TGTGCCAGCAGCCTAGGAGGAGAAGAGACCCAGTACTTC. The rearrangement uses TRBV28 and TRBJ2-5; D is possibly TRBD2 (5 bases). Trimming left V 6 bases short and J 3 bases short, with 11 bases between. CDR1 is MDHEN and CDR2 is SYDVKM in the germline V gene. This CDR3 is built from 13 residues.

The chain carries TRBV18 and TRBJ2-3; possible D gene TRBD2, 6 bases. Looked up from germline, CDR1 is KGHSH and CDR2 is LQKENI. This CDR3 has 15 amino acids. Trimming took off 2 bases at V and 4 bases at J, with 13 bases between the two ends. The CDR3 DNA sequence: TGTGCCAGCTCACCAACCGGGAGTCCGGCAGATACGCAGTATTTT. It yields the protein CASSPTGSPADTQYF. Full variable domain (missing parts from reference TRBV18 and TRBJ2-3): NAGVMQNPRHLVRRRGQEARLRCSPMKGHSHVYWYRQLPEEGLKFMVYLQKENIIDESGMPKERFSAEFPKEGPSILRIQQVVRGDSAAYFCASSPTGSPADTQYFGPGTRLTVL.

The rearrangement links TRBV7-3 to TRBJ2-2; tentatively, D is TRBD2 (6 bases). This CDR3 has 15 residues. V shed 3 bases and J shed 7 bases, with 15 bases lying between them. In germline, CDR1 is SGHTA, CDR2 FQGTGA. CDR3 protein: CASSFLTGANGELFF. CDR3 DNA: TGTGCCAGCAGCTTCCTAACGGGAGCTAACGGGGAGCTGTTTTTT.